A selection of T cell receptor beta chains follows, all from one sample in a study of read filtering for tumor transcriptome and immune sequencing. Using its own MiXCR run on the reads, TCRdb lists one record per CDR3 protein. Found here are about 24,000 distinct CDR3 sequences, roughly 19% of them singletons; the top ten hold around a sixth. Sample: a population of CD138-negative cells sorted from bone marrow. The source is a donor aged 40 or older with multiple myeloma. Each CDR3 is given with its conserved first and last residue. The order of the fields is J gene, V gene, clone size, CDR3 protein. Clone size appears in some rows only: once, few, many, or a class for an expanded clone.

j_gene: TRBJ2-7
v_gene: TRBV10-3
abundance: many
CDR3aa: CAISESGNDPRSAEQYF

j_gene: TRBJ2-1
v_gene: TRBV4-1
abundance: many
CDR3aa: CASSQEGIAGSGANEQFF

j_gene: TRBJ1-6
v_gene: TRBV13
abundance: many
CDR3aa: CASSHYNSPLHF

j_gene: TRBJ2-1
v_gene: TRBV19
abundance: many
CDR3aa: CASSYSGGRASSYNEQFF

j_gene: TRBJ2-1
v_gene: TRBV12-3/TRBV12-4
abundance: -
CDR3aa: CASSRRDGTSYNEQFF

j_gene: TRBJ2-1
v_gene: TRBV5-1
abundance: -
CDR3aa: CASREGSTFNEQFF

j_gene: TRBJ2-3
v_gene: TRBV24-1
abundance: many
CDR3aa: CATSDGSTDTQYF

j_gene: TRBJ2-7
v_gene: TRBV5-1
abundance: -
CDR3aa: CASSPSGDAAYEQYF

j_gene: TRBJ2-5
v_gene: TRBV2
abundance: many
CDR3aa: CASKPGTAQETQYF

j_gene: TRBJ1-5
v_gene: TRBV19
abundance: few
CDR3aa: CASSISDRRGQPQHF

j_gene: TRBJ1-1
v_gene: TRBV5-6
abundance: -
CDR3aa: CASGPARSGAFF

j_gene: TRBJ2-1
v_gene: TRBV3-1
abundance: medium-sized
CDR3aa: CASSTSGIGQFF

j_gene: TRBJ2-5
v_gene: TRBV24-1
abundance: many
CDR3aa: CATSDTDRGEGTQYF

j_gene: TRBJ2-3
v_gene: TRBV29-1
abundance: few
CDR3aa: CSVPGHLHTDTQYF

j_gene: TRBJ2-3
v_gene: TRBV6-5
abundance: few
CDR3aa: CAGSYRAGGNTDTQYF

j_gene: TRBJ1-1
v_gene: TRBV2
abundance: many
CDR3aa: CASRSQGATEAFF

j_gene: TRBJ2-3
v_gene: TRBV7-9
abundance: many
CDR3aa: CASSFASGTGRTDTQYF

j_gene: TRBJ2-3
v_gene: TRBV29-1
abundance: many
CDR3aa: CSVEGREGADTQYF

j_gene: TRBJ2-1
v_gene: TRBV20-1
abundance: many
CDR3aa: CSARDQTSGSYEQFF

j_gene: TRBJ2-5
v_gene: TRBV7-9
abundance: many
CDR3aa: CASSIRLDQETQYF

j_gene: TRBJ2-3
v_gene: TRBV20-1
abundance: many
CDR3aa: CSVLAGLSTDTQYF

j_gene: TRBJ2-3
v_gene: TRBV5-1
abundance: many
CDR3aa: CASSGQLAGMDTQYF

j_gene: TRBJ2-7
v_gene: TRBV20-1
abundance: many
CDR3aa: CSAPRTLLNSYEQYF

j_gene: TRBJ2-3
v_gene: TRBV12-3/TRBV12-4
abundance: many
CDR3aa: CASSLETSGTGRGDTQYF

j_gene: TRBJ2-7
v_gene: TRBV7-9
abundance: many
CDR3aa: CASSFGHSSYEQYF

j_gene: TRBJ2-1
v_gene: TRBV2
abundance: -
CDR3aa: CASSESGQGKQFF

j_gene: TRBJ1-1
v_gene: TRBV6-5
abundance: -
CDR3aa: CASINPGHTNTEAFF

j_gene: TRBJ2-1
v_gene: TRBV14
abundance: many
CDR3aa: CASSPTGFYNEQFF

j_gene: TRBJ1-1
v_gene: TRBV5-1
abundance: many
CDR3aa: CASSLADGLNTEAFF

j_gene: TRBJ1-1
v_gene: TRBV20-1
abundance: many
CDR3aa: CSARKTGRNTEAFF

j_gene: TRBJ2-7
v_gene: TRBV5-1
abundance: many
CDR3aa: CASSLVLDRGHEQYF

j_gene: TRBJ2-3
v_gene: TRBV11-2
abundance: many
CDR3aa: CASSAGPDTQYF

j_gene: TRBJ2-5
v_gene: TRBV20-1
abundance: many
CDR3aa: CSARDLAEQETQYF

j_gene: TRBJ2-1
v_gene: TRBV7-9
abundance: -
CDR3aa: CASSLGGSTSGTF

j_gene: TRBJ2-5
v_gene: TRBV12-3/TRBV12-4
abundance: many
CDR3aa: CASSLARGPQETQYF

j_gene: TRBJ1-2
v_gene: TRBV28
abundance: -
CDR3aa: CASTYRGRDGYTF

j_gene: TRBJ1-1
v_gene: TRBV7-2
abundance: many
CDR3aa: CASSSMAGGGNTEAFF

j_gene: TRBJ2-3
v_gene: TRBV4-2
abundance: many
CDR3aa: CASSLTRVITDTQYF

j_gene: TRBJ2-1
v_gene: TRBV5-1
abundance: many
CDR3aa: CASSLVTASGGYNEQFF

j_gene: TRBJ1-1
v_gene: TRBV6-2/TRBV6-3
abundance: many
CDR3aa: CASSPPGLFGNTEAFF

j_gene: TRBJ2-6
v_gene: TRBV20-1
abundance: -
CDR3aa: CSARDELASGANVLTF

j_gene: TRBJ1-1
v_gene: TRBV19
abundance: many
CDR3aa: CASSIKGTRLTNTEAFF

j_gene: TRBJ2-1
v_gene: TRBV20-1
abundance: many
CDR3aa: CSARDNRRSYNEQFF

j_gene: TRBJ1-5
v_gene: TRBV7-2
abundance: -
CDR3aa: CASSPGQTSQPQHF

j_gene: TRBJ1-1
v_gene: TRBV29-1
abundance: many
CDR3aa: CSVDSGPGHPTEAFF